The rows below give T cell receptor beta chains drawn from one sample of a study of CXCR3 chemokines and chemotherapy response in bladder cancer. TCRdb reprocessed the PCR reads via MiXCR and lists one record per CDR3 protein. The table records 2,000 to 3,000 distinct CDR3 sequences, around 7.4% of them present only once. The sample was collected from a patient whose treatment included neoadjuvant chemotherapy. These receptor sequences come from a human donor with bladder cancer that responded to neoadjuvant chemotherapy. Each CDR3 is given without its conserved first and last residue. D genes are given only for firm matches.

v_call	j_call	d_call	cdr3_length	cdr3_aa
TRBV29-1	TRBJ2-7	NA	13	SAKRNRDPGYEQY
TRBV12-3/TRBV12-4	TRBJ1-1	NA	12	ASSRTARNTEAF
TRBV6-5	TRBJ1-3	NA	14	ASSYTGHQSGNTIY
TRBV6-1	TRBJ1-6	NA	10	ASSALPESLH
TRBV27	TRBJ2-7	TRBD1	13	ASSLGQVTSYEQY
TRBV19	TRBJ1-4	TRBD1	14	ASSIDPGTVNEKLF
TRBV6-1	TRBJ1-5	TRBD1	10	ASTGVNQPQH
TRBV20-1	TRBJ2-5	NA	11	SARRTTKETQY
TRBV20-1	TRBJ1-1	NA	12	SARDPPTAPEAF
TRBV6-6	TRBJ2-5	NA	12	ASSPWGFQETQY
TRBV6-5	TRBJ1-2	NA	12	ASSHRNRGNGYT
TRBV29-1	TRBJ1-5	TRBD1	11	SARQGQNQPQH
TRBV27	TRBJ2-7	TRBD1	13	ASSPGQGVAYEQY
TRBV13	TRBJ2-6	NA	14	ASSSNHGSGANVLT
TRBV5-6	TRBJ1-6	NA	14	ASIRLLQSDNSPLH
TRBV19	TRBJ1-4	TRBD1	14	ASSSGTGGFGEKLF
TRBV7-2	TRBJ2-2	NA	12	ASSGRAYTGELF
TRBV15	TRBJ1-1	TRBD1	15	ATSKGTGGYSDAEAF
TRBV24-1	TRBJ2-1	TRBD2	16	ATSDLGFSGRSYNEQF
TRBV7-9	TRBJ2-2	TRBD1	14	ASSLGQGEGTGELF